This TCR beta chain was recovered during a study of T cells after yellow fever vaccination. Study in general: Preparation used SMART-Seq v4 Ultra Low Input for the low-cell-number fractions.

A word on this clonotype: Its antigen is not known.

The V gene lost 6 bases and the J gene lost 2 bases, with 14 bases spanning the gap. In germline, CDR1 is SNHLY, CDR2 FYNNEI. This CDR3 contains 14 residues. TCR cDNA, made by 5'RACE template switching, carried an added universal primer site and UMIs. TCRdb called the 5' RACE reads again in MiXCR, with one record for every CDR3 protein. The table has around 590,000 distinct CDR3 sequences, roughly an eighth seen once; the top ten hold about 15%. Study-wide results and caveats: It was a small share of clonotypes that appeared in both CD4 and CD8 compartments. The secondary response peaked faster, at day 5 versus 15, but was weaker.

Sequenced here: PBMCs, sampled on the day of the yellow fever booster vaccination. The receptor comes from a man aged 25-45 years who received the YFV17D yellow fever vaccine. The chain uses TRBV2 and TRBJ2-7, with a tentative D call TRBD1 (6 bases). CDR3 residues: CASRNRDTTYEQYF. The CDR3 DNA reads as TGTGCCAGCAGGAACCGGGACACTACCTACGAGCAGTACTTC.